The clone carrying this T cell receptor beta chain showed up just a few times. MiXCR, applied by TCRdb to the RT-PCR reads, yields one record per CDR3 protein. The sample has almost 700,000 distinct CDR3 sequences; approximately 15% are singletons. The source is a female donor in good health, serving as a healthy control. What was sequenced was memory CD4+ T cells from blood.

CDR3: CASSLQQGFGYGYTF. The CDR3 nucleotides are TGTGCCAGCAGCTTACAGCAGGGTTTCGGCTATGGCTACACCTTC. This chain joins TRBV7-9 and TRBJ1-2; a weak D match, TRBD1 (5 bases). Germline CDR1 is SEHNR and CDR2 is FQNEAQ (reference sequence). The CDR3 length is 15 residues. The ends were cut back, 2 bases at V and 4 bases at J, with 14 bases in the middle.